The 6 T cell receptor beta chains below were found in one sample sequenced in a study of read filtering for tumor transcriptome and immune sequencing. This library used about 400 ng RNA and molecular barcoded adaptors spanning alpha/delta and beta/gamma chains. TCRdb itself ran the reads through MiXCR, one entry per CDR3 protein. The sample lists over 40,000 distinct CDR3 sequences; approximately 12% were seen once. The material sequenced was a population of CD138-negative cells sorted from bone marrow. The receptors derive from a donor aged 40 or older with multiple myeloma.

Many counts were recorded for this clonotype. The chain recombines TRBV4-3 with TRBJ2-1; TRBD1 aligns across 8 bases. CDR3 size: 14 residues. The germline gives CDR1 LGHNA, CDR2 YSLEER. V lost 1 base, J lost 10 bases, and 6 bases stayed unmatched. CDR3 sequence (DNA): TGCGCCAGCAGCCAAGCTCGGACAGGGCGCGAGCAGTTCTTC. Residues: CASSQARTGREQFF.

This clonotype was recorded many times. The chain recombines TRBV4-1 with TRBJ2-2; D is ambiguous. Germline CDR1 MGHRA, CDR2 YSYEKL. The CDR3 spans 13 residues. Trimming left V 2 bases short and J 6 bases short, with 7 bases between. In DNA form, the CDR3 reads TGCGCCAGCAGCCAATCCGGGCCCGGGGAGCTGTTTTTT. Encoded protein: CASSQSGPGELFF.

A remark on this clonotype: The missing conserved phenylalanine or tryptophan at the end of this CDR3 makes a read error likely. The DNA is omitted, as the CDR3 cannot be located on it reliably, and the CDR3 follows TCRdb's listing. The CDR3 spells CAWAVGGKDTEALS. The chain couples TRBV30 to TRBJ1-1; the D call in the table, TRBD1, was not verified against the DNA. Including both end residues, the CDR3 is 14 amino acids long. CDR1 is GTSNPN, CDR2 SVGIG, per germline (reference sequence).

This clonotype was recorded at least ten times. V usage is TRBV6-2 or TRBV6-3 and J usage is TRBJ1-5; 9 nucleotides align to TRBD1. Germline V gene data show CDR1 as MNHEY and CDR2 as SVGEGT. V trimming: 6 bases; J trimming: 1 base; junction bases outside the gene matches: 4. The CDR3 has 15 amino acids. CDR3 nucleotides: TGTGCCAGCAGCCGGACAGGGGACAGCAATCAGCCCCAGCATTTT. Translation: CASSRTGDSNQPQHF.

This clonotype was counted at least ten times. This chain connects TRBV4-1 to TRBJ2-2, with 8 bases fitting TRBD1. This CDR3 comprises 15 residues. J lost 1 base, V lost 7 bases, and 5 bases had no gene match. Germline-derived CDR1 and CDR2 are MGHRA and YSYEKL. CDR3 region: CASTKGQVNTGELFF. The CDR3 region has the DNA TGCGCCAGCACAAAGGGACAGGTGAACACCGGGGAGCTGTTTTTT.

This clonotype was recorded at least ten times. The chain combines TRBV4-1 with TRBJ1-5, with D uncertain. The CDR3 consists of 14 residues. Trimming pared 0 bases from V and 2 bases from J, leaving 5 bases between. Germline lookup yields CDR1 MGHRA and CDR2 YSYEKL. The CDR3 sequence is CASSQEGGNQPQHF. In nucleotides, the CDR3 is TGCGCCAGCAGCCAAGAGGGAGGCAATCAGCCCCAGCATTTT.